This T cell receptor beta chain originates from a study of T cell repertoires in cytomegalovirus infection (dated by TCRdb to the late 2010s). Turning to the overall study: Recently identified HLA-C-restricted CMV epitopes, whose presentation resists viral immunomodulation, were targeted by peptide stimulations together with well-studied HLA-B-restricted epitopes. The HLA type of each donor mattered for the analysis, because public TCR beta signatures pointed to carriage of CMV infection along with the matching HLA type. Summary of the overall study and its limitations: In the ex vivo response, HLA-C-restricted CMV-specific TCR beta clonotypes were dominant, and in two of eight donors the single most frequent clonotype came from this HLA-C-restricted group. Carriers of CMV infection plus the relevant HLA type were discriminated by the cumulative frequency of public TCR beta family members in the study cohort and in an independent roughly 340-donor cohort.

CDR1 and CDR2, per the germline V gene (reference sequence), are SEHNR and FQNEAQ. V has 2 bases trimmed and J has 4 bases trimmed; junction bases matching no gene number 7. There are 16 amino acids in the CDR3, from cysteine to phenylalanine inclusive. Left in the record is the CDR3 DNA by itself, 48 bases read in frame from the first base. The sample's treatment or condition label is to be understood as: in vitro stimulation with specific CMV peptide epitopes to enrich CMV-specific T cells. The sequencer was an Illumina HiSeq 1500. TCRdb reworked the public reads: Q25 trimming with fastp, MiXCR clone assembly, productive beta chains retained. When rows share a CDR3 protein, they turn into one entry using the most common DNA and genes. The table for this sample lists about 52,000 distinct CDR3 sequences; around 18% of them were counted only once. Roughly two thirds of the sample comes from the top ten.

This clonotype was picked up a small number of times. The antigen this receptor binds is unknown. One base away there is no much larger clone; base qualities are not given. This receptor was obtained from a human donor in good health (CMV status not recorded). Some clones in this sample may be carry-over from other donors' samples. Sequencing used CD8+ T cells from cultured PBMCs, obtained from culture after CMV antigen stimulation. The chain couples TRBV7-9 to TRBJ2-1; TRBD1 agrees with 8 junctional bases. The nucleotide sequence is TGTGCCAGCAGCTTAAGCGGACAGGGAATTTACAATGAGCAGTTCTTC. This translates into CASSLSGQGIYNEQFF. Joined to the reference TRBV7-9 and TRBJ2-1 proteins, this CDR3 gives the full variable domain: DTGVSQNPRHKITKRGQNVTFRCDPISEHNRLYWYRQTLGQGPEFLTYFQNEAQLEKSRLLSDRFSAERPKGSFSTLEIQRTEQGDSAMYLCASSLSGQGIYNEQFFGPGTRLTVL.